These T cell receptor beta chains were read from a single sample in a study of CD8+CD57+ T cells in acquired aplastic anemia. MiXCR, run by TCRdb on the reads, gives a single entry per CDR3 protein. Of roughly 250,000 distinct CDR3 sequences in the sample, 82% were seen once. The sample consisted of sorted CD4+, CD8+, or CD8+CD57+ T cells (not recorded which) from PBMCs. The receptor set was obtained from a human donor with aplastic anemia. Both conserved end residues are trimmed from each CDR3. The order of the fields is V gene, clone size, CDR3 length, CDR3 protein. Part of the rows lack a size; the others show once, few, many or a class for expanded clones.

TRBV25-1,NA,14,ASSGGGRGLNNEQH
TRBV10-3,NA,10,AISQGDYGYT
TRBV5-8,few,10,ASGGASDIQY
TRBV2,NA,12,ASPGQGFSYEQY
TRBV7-8,NA,14,ASSLAGGPVTQGYT
TRBV6-1,NA,15,AISDSSGEHIKYILF
TRBV2,NA,11,AFGDGGKDTQY
TRBV7-9,few,10,ASRGVTGELF
TRBV7-2,once,12,ASSFRDSYNEQY
TRBV9,NA,13,ASSLGTSGYNEQH
TRBV7-9,medium-sized,9,ASSPVWDQY
TRBV7-9,NA,13,ASSRQANGVAHGF
TRBV7-2,NA,13,ASSGRTGGADTQY
TRBV14,once,13,ASSQEDRARETQY
TRBV11-2,NA,14,ASSEASGNLYNEQF
TRBV11-1,NA,9,ASSLGVEEY
TRBV9,NA,12,ATSRGSEHETLY
TRBV10-3,NA,11,AISAQRGETQY
TRBV7-9,NA,14,ASSLQRGGGVYEYT
TRBV7-2,NA,13,ASSAGTSGIYAQY
TRBV7-9,NA,10,ASSGSRGSPY
TRBV7-4,once,12,ASSLAAYHSTLY
TRBV11-2,NA,9,ASSSRLAEY
TRBV11-2,few,10,ASSPGGWTQY
TRBV24-1,NA,10,ASSFRANEQF
TRBV14,many,12,ASSQEGMGMAQY
TRBV20-1,NA,12,SASFRTGAHEQY
TRBV11-1,NA,11,ASSLTPGGEAF
TRBV5-6,NA,11,ASSTALVHEQF
TRBV9,NA,12,ASSLPGGSGEQY
TRBV15,NA,12,ATSIVASPDTQY
TRBV7-2,NA,12,ASSSPSENSQYT
TRBV9,NA,15,ASSVLASGGPRETQY
TRBV15,NA,12,ASSYALGHVNQY
TRBV7-3,NA,11,ASSYAGGHDQL
TRBV5-6,NA,14,ASSLAHGYGANVLT
TRBV7-9,few,12,AGQGAPTMATPS
TRBV7-3,once,11,ASGDGPTDTEY
TRBV11-2,NA,13,ASSLGAGRTDTQY
TRBV7-8,NA,15,ASSPIREEEMCNEQF
TRBV7-8,NA,13,ASSLPRAGNQPQH
TRBV19,NA,13,ASSIGSGASNEQF
TRBV12-3/TRBV12-4,NA,10,ASSEQGGGYT
TRBV2,NA,15,ASSSSGRNPPHQELF
TRBV5-1,NA,14,ASSTGGLRLSDEQF